One and the same sample provided the 4 T cell receptor beta chains below, sequenced in a study of cytomegalovirus exposure and HLA in healthy donors. Primers for the PCR totalled 60 Vbeta and 13 Jbeta. Generated by immunoSEQ multiplex PCR, the TCRdb table keeps only in-frame clones and is missing some. The table has about 120,000 clones, 65% to 85% seen once; the top ten hold roughly 2.5%. Sample: PBMCs. The receptors here all came from a woman under 30 in good health and CMV-seronegative.

V gene TRBV28 combines with J gene TRBJ2-7; no definite D call. CDR3 length: 12 amino acids. Trimming removed 5 bases at V and 12 bases at J, with 17 bases between. The germline CDR1 and CDR2 sequences are MDHEN and SYDVKM. CDR3 sequence: CASSDDSFLSYF. CDR3 bases: TGTGCCAGCAGTGATGACTCCTTTCTATCGTACTTC. Together with reference TRBV28 and TRBJ2-7, the CDR3 gives the full variable domain: DVKVTQSSRYLVKRTGEKVFLECVQDMDHENMFWYRQDPGLGLRLIYFSYDVKMKEKGDIPEGYSVSREKKERFSLILESASTNQTSMYLCASSDDSFLSYFGPGTRLTVT.

This sequence joins TRBV13 and TRBJ2-1; TRBD2 is a possible D gene (6 bases). The length of the CDR3 is 15 residues. The V end lost 3 bases, the J end lost 0 bases, and 9 bases lay between the germline ends. Germline CDR1 reads PRHDT; CDR2 reads FYEKMQ (reference sequence). CDR3 sequence: CASSLGLFSYNEQFF. DNA of the CDR3: TGTGCCAGCAGCTTGGGACTTTTCTCCTACAATGAGCAGTTCTTC.

The rearrangement links TRBV25-1 to TRBJ1-2; D gene uncertain. Germline loops: CDR1 MGHDK, CDR2 SYGVNS. This CDR3 comprises 13 residues. Trimming stripped 3 bases from V and 5 bases from J, with 10 bases between. CDR3 in DNA: TGTGCCAGCAGTGACACTAACTCGTATGGCTACACCTTC. Translation gives CASSDTNSYGYTF.

The chain employs TRBV25-1 and TRBJ1-5; D remains ambiguous. V was pared by 3 bases and J by 7 bases, with 13 bases between. The CDR3 extends over 14 amino acids. Germline lookup yields CDR1 MGHDK and CDR2 SYGVNS. CDR3 bases: TGTGCCAGCAGTGAGGTAGGGAGAGGACAGCCCCAGCATTTT. It translates to CASSEVGRGQPQHF.